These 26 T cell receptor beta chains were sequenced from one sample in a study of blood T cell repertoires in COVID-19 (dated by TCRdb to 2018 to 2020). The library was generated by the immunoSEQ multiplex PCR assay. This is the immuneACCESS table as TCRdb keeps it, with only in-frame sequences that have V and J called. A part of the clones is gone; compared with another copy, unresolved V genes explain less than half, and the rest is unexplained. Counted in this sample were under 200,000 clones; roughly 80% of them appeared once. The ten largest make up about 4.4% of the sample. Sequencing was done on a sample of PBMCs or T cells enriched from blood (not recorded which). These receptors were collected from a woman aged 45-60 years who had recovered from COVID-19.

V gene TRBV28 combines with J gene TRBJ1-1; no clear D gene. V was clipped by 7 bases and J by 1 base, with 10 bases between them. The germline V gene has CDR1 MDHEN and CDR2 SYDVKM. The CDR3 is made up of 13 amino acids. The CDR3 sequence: CASNPLWNTEAFF. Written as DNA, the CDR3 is TGTGCCAGCAACCCTCTATGGAACACTGAAGCTTTCTTT.

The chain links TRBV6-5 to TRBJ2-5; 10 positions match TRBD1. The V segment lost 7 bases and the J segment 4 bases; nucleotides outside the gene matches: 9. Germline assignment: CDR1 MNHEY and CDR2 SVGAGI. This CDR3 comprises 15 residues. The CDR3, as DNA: TGTGCCAGCATGCTCGCGACAGGGGGCCCAGAGACCCAGTACTTC. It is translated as CASMLATGGPETQYF.

The CDR3 here is CASSPLEGSSTLHF. The CDR3 DNA follows: TGTGCCAGCTCCCCCCTGGAGGGTTCGAGCACCCTCCACTTT. The chain is built from TRBV18 and TRBJ1-6, with no clear D. V dropped 6 bases and J dropped 14 bases, with 20 bases sitting between them. The germline V gene encodes CDR1 KGHSH and CDR2 LQKENI. The CDR3 sequence is 14 residues long.

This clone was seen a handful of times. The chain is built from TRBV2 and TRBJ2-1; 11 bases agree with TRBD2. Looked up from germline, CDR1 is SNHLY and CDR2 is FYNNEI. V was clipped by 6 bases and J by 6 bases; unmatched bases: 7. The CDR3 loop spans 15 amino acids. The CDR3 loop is CASRPTSGSINEQFF. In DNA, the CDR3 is TGTGCCAGCAGACCTACTAGCGGGAGTATCAATGAGCAGTTCTTC.

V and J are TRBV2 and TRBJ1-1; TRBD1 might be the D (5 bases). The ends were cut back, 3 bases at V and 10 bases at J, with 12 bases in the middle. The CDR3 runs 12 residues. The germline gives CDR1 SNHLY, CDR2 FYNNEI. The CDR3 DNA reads TGTGCCAGCAGTGAGGCAGGTAGGGGAGCTTTCTTT. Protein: CASSEAGRGAFF.

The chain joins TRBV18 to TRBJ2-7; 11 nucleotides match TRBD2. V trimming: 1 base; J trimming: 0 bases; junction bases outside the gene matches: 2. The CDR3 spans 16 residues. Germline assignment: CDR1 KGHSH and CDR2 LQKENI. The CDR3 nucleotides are TGTGCCAGCTCACCACGGACTAGCGGGCTCTCCTACGAGCAGTACGTC. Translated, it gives CASSPRTSGLSYEQYV.

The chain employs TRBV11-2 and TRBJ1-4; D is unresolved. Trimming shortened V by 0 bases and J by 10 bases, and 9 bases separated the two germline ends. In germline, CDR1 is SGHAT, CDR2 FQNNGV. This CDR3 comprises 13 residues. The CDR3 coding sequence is TGTGCCAGCAGCTTAGATCCGGGGAGAAAACTGTTTTTT. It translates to CASSLDPGRKLFF.

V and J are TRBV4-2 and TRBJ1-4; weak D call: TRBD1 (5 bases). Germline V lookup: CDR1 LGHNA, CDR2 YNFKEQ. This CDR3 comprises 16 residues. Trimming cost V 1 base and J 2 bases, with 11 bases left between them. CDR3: CASSQGAGTTNEKLFF. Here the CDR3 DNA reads TGTGCCAGCAGCCAAGGGGCAGGGACTACTAATGAAAAACTGTTTTTT.

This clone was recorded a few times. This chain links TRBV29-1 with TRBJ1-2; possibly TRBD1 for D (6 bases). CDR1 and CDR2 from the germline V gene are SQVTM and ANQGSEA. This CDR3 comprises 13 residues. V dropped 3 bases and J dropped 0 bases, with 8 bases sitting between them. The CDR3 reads CSVEAGANYGYTF. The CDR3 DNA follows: TGCAGCGTTGAGGCAGGGGCTAACTATGGCTACACCTTC.

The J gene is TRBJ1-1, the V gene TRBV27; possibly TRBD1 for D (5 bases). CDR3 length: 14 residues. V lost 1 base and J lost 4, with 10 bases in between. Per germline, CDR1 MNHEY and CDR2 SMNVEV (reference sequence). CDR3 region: CASSLWGRVTEAFF. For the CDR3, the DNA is TGTGCCAGCAGTTTATGGGGCAGGGTCACTGAAGCTTTCTTT.

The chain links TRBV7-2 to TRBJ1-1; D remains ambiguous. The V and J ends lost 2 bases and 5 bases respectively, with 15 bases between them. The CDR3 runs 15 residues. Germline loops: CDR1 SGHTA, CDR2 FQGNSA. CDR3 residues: CASSLSYGVRTEAFF. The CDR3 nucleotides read TGTGCCAGCAGCTTATCATACGGAGTGAGGACTGAAGCTTTCTTT. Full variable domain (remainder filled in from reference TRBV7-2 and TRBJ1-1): GAGVSQSPSNKVTEKGKDVELRCDPISGHTALYWYRQSLGQGLEFLIYFQGNSAPDKSGLPSDRFSAERTGGSVSTLTIQRTQQEDSAVYLCASSLSYGVRTEAFFGQGTRLTVV.

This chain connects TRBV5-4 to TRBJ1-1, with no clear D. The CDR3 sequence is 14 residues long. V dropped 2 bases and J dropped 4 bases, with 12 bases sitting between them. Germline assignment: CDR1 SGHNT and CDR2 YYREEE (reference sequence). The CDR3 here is CASSLRAGSTEAFF. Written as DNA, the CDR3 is TGTGCCAGCAGCTTAAGGGCGGGGAGCACTGAAGCTTTCTTT.

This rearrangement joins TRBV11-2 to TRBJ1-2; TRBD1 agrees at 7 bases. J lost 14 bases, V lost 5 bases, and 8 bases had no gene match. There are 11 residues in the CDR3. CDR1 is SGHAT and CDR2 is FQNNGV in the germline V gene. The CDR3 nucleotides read TGTGCCAGCAGCAACCGACAGGGTGATACCTTC. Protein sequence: CASSNRQGDTF.

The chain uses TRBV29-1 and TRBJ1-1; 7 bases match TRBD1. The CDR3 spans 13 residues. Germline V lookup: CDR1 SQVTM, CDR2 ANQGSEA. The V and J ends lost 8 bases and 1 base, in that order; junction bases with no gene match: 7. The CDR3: CSSTGQSNTEAFF. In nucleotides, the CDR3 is TGCAGCTCGACGGGACAGTCGAACACTGAAGCTTTCTTT.

The CDR3, as DNA: TGTGCCAGCAGGCGGGACAGGGAAACCGGGGAGCTGTTTTTT. Translation gives CASRRDRETGELFF. The chain couples TRBV6-5 to TRBJ2-2; 9 positions match TRBD1. CDR3 length equals 14 residues. The germline V gene encodes CDR1 MNHEY and CDR2 SVGAGI. V gave up 6 bases and J gave up 5 bases; unmatched junction bases: 4.

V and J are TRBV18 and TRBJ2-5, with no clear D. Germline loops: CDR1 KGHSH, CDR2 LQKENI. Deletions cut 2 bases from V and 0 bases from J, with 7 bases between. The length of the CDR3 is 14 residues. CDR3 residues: CASSPARNQETQYF. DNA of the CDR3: TGTGCCAGCTCACCAGCGAGAAACCAAGAGACCCAGTACTTC.

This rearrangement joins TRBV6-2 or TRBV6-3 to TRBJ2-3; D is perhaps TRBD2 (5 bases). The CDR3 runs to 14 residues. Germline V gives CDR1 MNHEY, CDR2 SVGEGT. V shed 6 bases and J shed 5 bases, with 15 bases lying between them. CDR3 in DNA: TGTGCCAGCAGCTCGACCGGGGTAAGAGATACGCAGTATTTT. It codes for CASSSTGVRDTQYF.

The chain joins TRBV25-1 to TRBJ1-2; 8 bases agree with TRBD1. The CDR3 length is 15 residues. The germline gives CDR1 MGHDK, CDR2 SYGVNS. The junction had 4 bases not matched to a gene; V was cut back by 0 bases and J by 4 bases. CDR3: CASSEYGTGPYGYTF. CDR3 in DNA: TGTGCCAGCAGTGAATATGGGACAGGCCCCTATGGCTACACCTTC.

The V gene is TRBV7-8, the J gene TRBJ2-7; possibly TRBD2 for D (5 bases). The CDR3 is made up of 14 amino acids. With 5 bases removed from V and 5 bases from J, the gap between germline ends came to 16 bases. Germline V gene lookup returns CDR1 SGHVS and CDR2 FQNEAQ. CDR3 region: CASSRPGGLHEQYV. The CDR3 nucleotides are TGTGCCAGCAGCCGTCCGGGCGGACTGCACGAGCAGTACGTC.

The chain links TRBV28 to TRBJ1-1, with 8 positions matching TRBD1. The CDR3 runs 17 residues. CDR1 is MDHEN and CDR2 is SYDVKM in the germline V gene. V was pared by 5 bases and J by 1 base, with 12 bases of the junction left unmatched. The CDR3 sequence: CASSVLQGAGWNTEAFF. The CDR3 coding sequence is TGTGCCAGCAGTGTCCTCCAGGGGGCCGGGTGGAACACTGAAGCTTTCTTT.

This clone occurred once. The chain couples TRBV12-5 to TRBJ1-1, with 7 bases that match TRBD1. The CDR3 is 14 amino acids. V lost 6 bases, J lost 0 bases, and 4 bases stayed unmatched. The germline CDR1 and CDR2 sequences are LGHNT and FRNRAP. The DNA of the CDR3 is TGTGCTAGTGGCTCGGGACAGCTGAACACTGAAGCTTTCTTT. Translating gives CASGSGQLNTEAFF.

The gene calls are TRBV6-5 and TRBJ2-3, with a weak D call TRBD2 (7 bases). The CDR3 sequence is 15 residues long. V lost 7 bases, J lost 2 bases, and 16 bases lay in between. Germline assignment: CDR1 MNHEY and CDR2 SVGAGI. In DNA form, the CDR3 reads TGTGCCAGCACCCCGGGGGGCGCCCACACAGATACGCAGTATTTT. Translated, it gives CASTPGGAHTDTQYF.

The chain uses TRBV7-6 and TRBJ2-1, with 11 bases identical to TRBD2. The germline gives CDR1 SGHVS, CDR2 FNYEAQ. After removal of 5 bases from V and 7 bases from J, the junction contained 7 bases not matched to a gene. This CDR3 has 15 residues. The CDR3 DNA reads TGTGCCAGCAGCCGTAGCGGGGGGGCTTTTAATGAGCAGTTCTTC. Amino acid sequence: CASSRSGGAFNEQFF. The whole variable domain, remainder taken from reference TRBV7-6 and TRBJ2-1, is GAGVSQSPRYKVTKRGQDVALRCDPISGHVSLYWYRQALGQGPEFLTYFNYEAQQDKSGLPNDRFSAERPEGSISTLTIQRTEQRDSAMYRCASSRSGGAFNEQFFGPGTRLTVL.

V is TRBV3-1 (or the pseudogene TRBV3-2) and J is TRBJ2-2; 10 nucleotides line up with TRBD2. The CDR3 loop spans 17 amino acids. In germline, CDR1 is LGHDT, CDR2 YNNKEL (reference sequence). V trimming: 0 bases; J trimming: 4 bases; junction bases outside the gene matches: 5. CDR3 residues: CASSQDSLAGVTGELFF. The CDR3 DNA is TGTGCCAGCAGCCAAGACTCGCTAGCGGGAGTCACCGGGGAGCTGTTTTTT.

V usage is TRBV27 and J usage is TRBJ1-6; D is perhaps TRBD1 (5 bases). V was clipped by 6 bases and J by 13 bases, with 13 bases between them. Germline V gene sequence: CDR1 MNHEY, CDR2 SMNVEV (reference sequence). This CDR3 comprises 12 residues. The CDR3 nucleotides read TGTGCCAGCAGCTACCCCCGGGGGCCCCTCCACTTT. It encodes CASSYPRGPLHF.

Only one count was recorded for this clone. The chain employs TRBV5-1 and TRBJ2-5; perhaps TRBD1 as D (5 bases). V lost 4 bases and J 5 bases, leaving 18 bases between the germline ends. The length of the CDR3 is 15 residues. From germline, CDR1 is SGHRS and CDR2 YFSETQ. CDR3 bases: TGCGCCAGCAGCGAGCCAGGGCAATCCGGGGAGACCCAGTACTTC. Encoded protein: CASSEPGQSGETQYF.